This T cell receptor beta chain came from a study of blood T cells in healthy people across ages. Study outcomes and limitations: Measured against age, TCR beta diversity per million T cells decreased in a roughly linear manner. As naive T cell percentage varied, TCR beta diversity correlated strongly with it.

It was with a sample-barcoded 5' primer and a J-beta primer mix that a second PCR of roughly 7 to 11 cycles was run. Using its own MiXCR run on the 5' RACE reads, TCRdb lists one record per CDR3 protein. This sample has more than 750,000 distinct CDR3 sequences, with 25% to 30% found just once. Remarks on this clonotype: Antigen: not known.

The germline V gene has CDR1 MNHNY and CDR2 SVGAGI (reference sequence). V was clipped by 4 bases and J by 4 bases, with 13 bases between them. CDR3 length: 14 residues. These data also featured in a second study, about T cells of mothers and their children. That publication notes: The cDNA synthesis received all extracted RNA, at about 1.5 ug per 15 ul.

The receptor comes from a woman aged 40 to 50 in good health. Sequences were obtained from blood. The chain carries TRBV6-6 and TRBJ1-2; D is unresolved. CDR3: CASSSEGASYGYTF. The CDR3 coding sequence is TGTGCCAGCAGTTCCGAGGGTGCCAGCTATGGCTACACCTTC.